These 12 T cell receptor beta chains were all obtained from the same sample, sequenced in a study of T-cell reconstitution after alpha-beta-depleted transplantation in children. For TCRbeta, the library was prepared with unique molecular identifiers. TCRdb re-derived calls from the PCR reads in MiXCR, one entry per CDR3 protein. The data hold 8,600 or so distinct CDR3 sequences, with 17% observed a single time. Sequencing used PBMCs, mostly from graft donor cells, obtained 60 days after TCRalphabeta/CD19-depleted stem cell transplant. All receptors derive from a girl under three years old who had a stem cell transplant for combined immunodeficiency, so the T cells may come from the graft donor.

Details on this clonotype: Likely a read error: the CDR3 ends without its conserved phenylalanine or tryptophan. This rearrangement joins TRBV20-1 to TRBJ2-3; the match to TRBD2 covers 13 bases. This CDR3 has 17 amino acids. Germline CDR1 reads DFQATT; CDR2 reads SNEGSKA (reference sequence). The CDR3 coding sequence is TGCAGATCTATAGGACTAGCGGGGGTCCTTGGTACAGATACGCAGTATCTT. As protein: CRSIGLAGVLGTDTQYL.

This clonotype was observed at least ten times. Here the CDR3 DNA reads TGCGCCAGCAGCTACTCCGGGACTAGCGGGAGGGAGACCCAGTACTTC. Amino acid sequence: CASSYSGTSGRETQYF. J is TRBJ2-5 and V is TRBV5-1; the match to TRBD2 covers 15 bases. V shed 3 bases, J shed 5 bases, and the junction held 5 bases outside the gene matches. CDR1 SGHRS and CDR2 YFSETQ come from the germline V gene. The CDR3 has 16 residues.

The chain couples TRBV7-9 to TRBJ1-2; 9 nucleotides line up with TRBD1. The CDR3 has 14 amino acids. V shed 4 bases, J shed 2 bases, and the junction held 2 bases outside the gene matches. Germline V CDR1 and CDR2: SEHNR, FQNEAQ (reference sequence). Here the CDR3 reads CASSWGQGNYGYTF. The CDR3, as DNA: TGTGCCAGCAGCTGGGGACAGGGCAACTATGGCTACACCTTC.

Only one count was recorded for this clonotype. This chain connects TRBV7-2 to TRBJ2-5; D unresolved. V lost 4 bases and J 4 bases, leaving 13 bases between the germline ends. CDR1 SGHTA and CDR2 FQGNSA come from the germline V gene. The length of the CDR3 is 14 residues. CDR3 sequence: CASSSPVGGETQYF. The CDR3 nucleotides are TGTGCCAGCAGCTCCCCTGTAGGCGGAGAGACCCAGTACTTC. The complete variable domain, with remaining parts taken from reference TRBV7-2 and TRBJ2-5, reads GAGVSQSPSNKVTEKGKDVELRCDPISGHTALYWYRQSLGQGLEFLIYFQGNSAPDKSGLPSDRFSAERTGGSVSTLTIQRTQQEDSAVYLCASSSPVGGETQYFGPGTRLLVL.

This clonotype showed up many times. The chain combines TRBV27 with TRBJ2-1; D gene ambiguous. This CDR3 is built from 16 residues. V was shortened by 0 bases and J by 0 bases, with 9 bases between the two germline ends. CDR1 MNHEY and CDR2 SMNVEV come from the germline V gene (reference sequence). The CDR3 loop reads CASSLSGRSSYNEQFF. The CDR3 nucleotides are TGTGCCAGCAGTTTATCGGGCAGGAGCTCCTACAATGAGCAGTTCTTC.

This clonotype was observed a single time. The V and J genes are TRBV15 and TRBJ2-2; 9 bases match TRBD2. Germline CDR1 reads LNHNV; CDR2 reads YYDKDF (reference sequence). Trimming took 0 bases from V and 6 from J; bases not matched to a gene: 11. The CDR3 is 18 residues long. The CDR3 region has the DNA TGTGCCACCAGCAGAGATAACGGGGGGCGACTAGCGGCCGGGGAGCTGTTTTTT. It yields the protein CATSRDNGGRLAAGELFF. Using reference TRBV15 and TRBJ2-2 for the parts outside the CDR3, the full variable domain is DAMVIQNPRYQVTQFGKPVTLSCSQTLNHNVMYWYQQKSSQAPKLLFHYYDKDFNNEADTPDNFQSRRPNTSFCFLDIRSPGLGDTAMYLCATSRDNGGRLAAGELFFGEGSRLTVL.

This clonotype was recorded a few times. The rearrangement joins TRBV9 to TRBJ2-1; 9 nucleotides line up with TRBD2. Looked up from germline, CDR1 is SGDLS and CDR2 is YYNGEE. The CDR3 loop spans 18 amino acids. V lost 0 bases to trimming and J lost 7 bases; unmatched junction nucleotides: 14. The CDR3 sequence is CASSVEPLAGGPGNEQFF. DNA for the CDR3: TGTGCCAGCAGCGTAGAACCTCTGGCGGGAGGGCCGGGGAATGAGCAGTTCTTC.

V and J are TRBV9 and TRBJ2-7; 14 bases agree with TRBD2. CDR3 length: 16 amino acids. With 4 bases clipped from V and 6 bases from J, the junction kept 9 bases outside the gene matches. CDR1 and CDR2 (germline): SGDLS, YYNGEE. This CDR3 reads CASSSRGLAGGSEQYF. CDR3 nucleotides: TGTGCCAGCAGCTCGAGAGGACTAGCGGGAGGCTCCGAGCAGTACTTC.

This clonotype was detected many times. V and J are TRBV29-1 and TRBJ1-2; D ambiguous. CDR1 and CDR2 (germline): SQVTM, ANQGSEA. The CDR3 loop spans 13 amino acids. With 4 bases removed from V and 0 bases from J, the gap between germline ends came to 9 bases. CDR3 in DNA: TGCAGCGTTGGAGGACTAGCTAACTATGGCTACACCTTC. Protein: CSVGGLANYGYTF.

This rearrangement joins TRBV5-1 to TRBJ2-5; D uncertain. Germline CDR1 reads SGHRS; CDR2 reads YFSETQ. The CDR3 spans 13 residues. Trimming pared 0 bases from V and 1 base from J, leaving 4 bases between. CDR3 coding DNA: TGCGCCAGCAGCTTGGGGGGCCAAGAGACCCAGTACTTC. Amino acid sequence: CASSLGGQETQYF.

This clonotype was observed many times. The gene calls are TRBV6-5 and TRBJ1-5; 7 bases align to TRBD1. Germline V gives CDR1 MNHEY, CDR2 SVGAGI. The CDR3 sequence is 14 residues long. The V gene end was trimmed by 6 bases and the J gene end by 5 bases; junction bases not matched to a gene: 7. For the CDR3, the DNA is TGTGCCAGCAGCCCAACAGGGGAGGATCAGCCCCAGCATTTT. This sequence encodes CASSPTGEDQPQHF.

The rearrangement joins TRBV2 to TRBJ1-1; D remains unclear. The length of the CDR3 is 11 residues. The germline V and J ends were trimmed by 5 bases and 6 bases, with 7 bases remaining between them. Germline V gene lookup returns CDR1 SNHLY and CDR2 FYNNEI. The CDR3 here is CASSRRAEAFF. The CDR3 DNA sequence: TGTGCCAGCAGTCGAAGGGCTGAAGCTTTCTTT.